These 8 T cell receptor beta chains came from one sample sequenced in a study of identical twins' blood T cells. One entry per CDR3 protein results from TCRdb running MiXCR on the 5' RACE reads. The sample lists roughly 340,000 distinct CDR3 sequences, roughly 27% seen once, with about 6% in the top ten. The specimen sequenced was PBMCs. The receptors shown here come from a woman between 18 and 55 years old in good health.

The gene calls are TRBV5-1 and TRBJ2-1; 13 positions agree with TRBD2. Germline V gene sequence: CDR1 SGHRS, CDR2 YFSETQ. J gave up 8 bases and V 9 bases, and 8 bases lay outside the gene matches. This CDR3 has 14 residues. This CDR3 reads CATSWTSGRDEQFF. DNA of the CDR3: TGCGCCACTTCCTGGACTAGCGGGAGAGATGAGCAGTTCTTC.

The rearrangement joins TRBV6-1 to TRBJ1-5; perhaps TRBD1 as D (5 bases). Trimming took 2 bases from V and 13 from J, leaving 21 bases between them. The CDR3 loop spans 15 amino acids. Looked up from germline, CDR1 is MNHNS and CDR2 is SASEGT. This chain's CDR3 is CASSEWRGGNHPQHF. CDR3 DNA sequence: TGTGCCAGCAGTGAATGGAGGGGAGGCAATCATCCTCAGCATTTT.

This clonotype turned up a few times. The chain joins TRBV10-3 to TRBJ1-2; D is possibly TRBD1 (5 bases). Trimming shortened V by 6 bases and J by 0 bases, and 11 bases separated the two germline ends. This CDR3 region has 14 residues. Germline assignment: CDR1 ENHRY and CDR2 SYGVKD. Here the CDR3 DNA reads TGTGCCATCAGGCCTGGGGGAGCTAACTATGGCTACACCTTC. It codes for CAIRPGGANYGYTF.

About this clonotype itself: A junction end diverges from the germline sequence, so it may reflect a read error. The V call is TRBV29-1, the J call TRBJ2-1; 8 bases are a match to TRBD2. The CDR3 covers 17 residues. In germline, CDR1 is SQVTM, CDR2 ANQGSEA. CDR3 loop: CSVPAGLREGLNNEQLF. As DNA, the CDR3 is TGCAGCGTTCCTGCAGGACTCCGGGAGGGCCTGAACAATGAGCAGTTATTC.

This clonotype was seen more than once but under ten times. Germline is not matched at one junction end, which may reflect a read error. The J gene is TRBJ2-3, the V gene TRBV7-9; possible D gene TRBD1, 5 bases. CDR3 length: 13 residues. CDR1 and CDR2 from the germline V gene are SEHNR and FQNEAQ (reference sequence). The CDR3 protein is CASTLGGTDTQYF. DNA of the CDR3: TGTGCCAGCACCTTAGGGGGCACAGATACGCAGTATTTT.

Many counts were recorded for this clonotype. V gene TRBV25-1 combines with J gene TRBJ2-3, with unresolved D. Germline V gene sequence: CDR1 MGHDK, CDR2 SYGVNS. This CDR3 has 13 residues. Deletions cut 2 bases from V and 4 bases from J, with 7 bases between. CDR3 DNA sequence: TGTGCCAGCAGTGAACGGTACGCAGATACGCAGTATTTT. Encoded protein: CASSERYADTQYF.

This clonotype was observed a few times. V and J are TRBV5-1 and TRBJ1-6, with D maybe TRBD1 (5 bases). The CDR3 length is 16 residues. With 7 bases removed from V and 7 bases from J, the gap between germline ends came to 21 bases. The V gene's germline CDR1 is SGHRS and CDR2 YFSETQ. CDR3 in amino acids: CASRPPGEKVNSPLHF. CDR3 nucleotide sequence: TGCGCCAGCCGCCCCCCGGGGGAGAAGGTCAATTCACCCCTCCACTTT.

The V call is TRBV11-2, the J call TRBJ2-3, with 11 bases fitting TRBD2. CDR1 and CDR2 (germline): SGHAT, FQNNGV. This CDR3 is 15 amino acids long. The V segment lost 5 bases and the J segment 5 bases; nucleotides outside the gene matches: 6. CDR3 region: CASSVLAGDGDTQYF. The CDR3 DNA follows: TGTGCCAGCAGCGTACTAGCGGGAGATGGAGATACGCAGTATTTT. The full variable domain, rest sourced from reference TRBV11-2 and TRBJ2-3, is EAGVAQSPRYKIIEKRQSVAFWCNPISGHATLYWYQQILGQGPKLLIQFQNNGVVDDSQLPKDRFSAERLKGVDSTLKIQPAKLEDSAVYLCASSVLAGDGDTQYFGPGTRLTVL.